The clone carrying this T cell receptor beta chain was found a few times. Its antigen is as yet unknown. Template material for amplifying TCR beta CDR3 regions consisted of RNA transcripts. The HTBI set primed first-round TCR CDR3 RT-PCR. TCRdb recomputed calls from the multiplex PCR reads with MiXCR, one row per CDR3 protein. There are about 300,000 distinct CDR3 sequences in the sample; roughly 17% occur only once, and around 35% lies in the top ten. The data were obtained in a study of T cells in Graves' hyperthyroidism and ophthalmopathy. Study-level findings and limits: Blood shared most expanded thyroid clonotypes above 0.001.

This TCR was sampled from a man aged 25 to 40 with Graves' hyperthyroidism. The sequencing sample was made of blood.

In nucleotides, the CDR3 is TGTGCCTGGATCCCCCTACTAGCGGGTGGAGAGACCCAGTACTTC. This translates into CAWIPLLAGGETQYF. This chain connects TRBV30 to TRBJ2-5; 9 bases are a match to TRBD2. The V and J ends lost 4 bases and 4 bases, in that order; junction bases with no gene match: 10. The CDR3 extends over 15 amino acids. CDR1 and CDR2 (germline): GTSNPN, SVGIG (reference sequence).